The 29 T cell receptor beta chains below were found in one sample sequenced in a study of blood T cell repertoires in COVID-19. Using immunoSEQ multiplex PCR, the repertoire was profiled, and TCRdb retains in-frame clones only, with some absent. The table includes fewer than 250,000 clones, 75% to 85% detected once. The sequencing sample was made of PBMCs or T cells enriched from blood (not recorded which). These receptors were taken from a woman aged 45-60 years with acute COVID-19.

Many counts were recorded for this clone. The chain is built from TRBV6-4 and TRBJ2-1; 11 bases match TRBD1. Germline trimming cut 2 bases from V and 6 bases from J; bases unmatched to any gene: 0. The CDR3 runs to 14 residues. Germline CDR1 reads MRHNA; CDR2 reads SNTAGT. The CDR3 region is CASSDGTGGNEQFF. The CDR3, as DNA: TGTGCCAGCAGTGACGGGACAGGGGGCAATGAGCAGTTCTTC.

The gene calls are TRBV20-1 and TRBJ2-5; no reliable D call. This CDR3 is built from 10 residues. Trimming shortened V by 6 bases and J by 5 bases, and 7 bases separated the two germline ends. The V gene's germline CDR1 is DFQATT and CDR2 SNEGSKA (reference sequence). The CDR3 loop is CSAQSETQYF. CDR3 coding DNA: TGCAGTGCCCAGTCGGAGACCCAGTACTTC.

The chain links TRBV28 to TRBJ1-1; D gene uncertain. Trimming removed 8 bases at V and 11 bases at J, with 15 bases between. This CDR3 has 11 amino acids. Germline V gene sequence: CDR1 MDHEN, CDR2 SYDVKM. In nucleotides, the CDR3 is TGTGCCAGCGGTAGTTTCATTCGGGCTTTCTTT. Translated, it gives CASGSFIRAFF.

This chain links TRBV2 with TRBJ1-5; TRBD1 is a possible D gene (6 bases). V was clipped by 5 bases and J by 3 bases, with 20 bases between them. Per germline, CDR1 SNHLY and CDR2 FYNNEI. The CDR3 loop spans 17 amino acids. The CDR3 sequence: CASSLGPGARNNQPQHF. CDR3 DNA sequence: TGTGCCAGCAGTCTGGGCCCAGGGGCAAGGAACAATCAGCCCCAGCATTTT.

This chain uses TRBV28 with TRBJ1-5, with TRBD1 matching over 9 bases. Trimming at V came to 6 bases and at J to 6 bases, leaving 6 bases not matched to a gene. CDR1 and CDR2 from the germline V gene are MDHEN and SYDVKM. CDR3 length: 14 residues. The CDR3 DNA reads TGTGCCAGCAGGCTACAGGGGGCCGTTCAGCCCCAGCATTTT. Translation gives CASRLQGAVQPQHF.

This clone was seen just once. The chain combines TRBV7-2 with TRBJ1-4; tentatively, D is TRBD1 (6 bases). The CDR3 is 15 residues long. With 5 bases removed from V and 3 bases from J, the gap between germline ends came to 13 bases. CDR1 is SGHTA and CDR2 is FQGNSA in the germline V gene. CDR3 protein: CASSPRGPANEKLFF. The CDR3 DNA follows: TGTGCCAGCAGCCCCAGGGGTCCGGCTAATGAAAAACTGTTTTTT.

The chain uses TRBV6-4 and TRBJ1-1; tentative D call: TRBD1 (5 bases). The germline V and J ends were trimmed by 5 bases and 4 bases, with 14 bases remaining between them. The CDR3 sequence is 14 residues long. Looked up from germline, CDR1 is MRHNA and CDR2 is SNTAGT. DNA of the CDR3: TGTGCCAGCAGTTCGACAGCATCATCCACTGAAGCTTTCTTT. As protein: CASSSTASSTEAFF.

This chain links TRBV23-1 with TRBJ1-2, with a possible D match to TRBD1 (6 bases). TRBV23-1 is assigned to the ORF class and has an uncertain function. Trimming removed 1 base from V and 6 bases from J, with 12 bases in between. CDR3 length: 14 amino acids. CDR3: CASSQCYRDNGYTF. CDR3 DNA: TGCGCCAGCAGTCAATGTTACAGGGACAATGGCTACACCTTC.

Notes on this clone: The sample contains more than one DNA sequence encoding this CDR3. DNA for the CDR3: TGTGCCAGCAGTGGACAGGTCGGCACTGAAGCTTTCTTT. Translated: CASSGQVGTEAFF. The gene calls are TRBV2 and TRBJ1-1; D possibly corresponds to TRBD1 (6 bases). The CDR3 extends over 13 amino acids. CDR1 and CDR2 from the germline V gene are SNHLY and FYNNEI. Between the trimmed V and J ends, which lost 4 bases and 4 bases, there was a span of 10 bases.

The J gene is TRBJ2-1, the V gene TRBV18; a weak D match, TRBD1 (7 bases). V was trimmed by 5 bases and J by 0 bases, leaving 14 bases between them. Germline assignment: CDR1 KGHSH and CDR2 LQKENI. This CDR3 region has 16 residues. In nucleotides, the CDR3 is TGTGCCAGCTCAGAATCAGGGGGGAGCTCCTACAATGAGCAGTTCTTC. Residues: CASSESGGSSYNEQFF.

The J gene is TRBJ1-2, the V gene TRBV7-2; TRBD1 matches at 8 bases. Per the germline V gene, CDR1 is SGHTA and CDR2 is FQGNSA. The CDR3 covers 17 residues. Losses at the gene ends were 1 base for V and 7 bases for J; bases not matched to a gene: 14. CDR3 nucleotide sequence: TGTGCCAGCAGCTTAGGGTCAGGCGCAGGGGGCACGGGTGGCTACACCTTC. The encoded protein is CASSLGSGAGGTGGYTF. Full variable domain (outside the CDR3, taken from reference TRBV7-2 and TRBJ1-2): GAGVSQSPSNKVTEKGKDVELRCDPISGHTALYWYRQSLGQGLEFLIYFQGNSAPDKSGLPSDRFSAERTGGSVSTLTIQRTQQEDSAVYLCASSLGSGAGGTGGYTFGSGTRLTVV.

The J gene is TRBJ2-7, the V gene TRBV6-2 or TRBV6-3; 7 bases line up with TRBD1. Germline trimming cut 4 bases from V and 1 base from J; bases unmatched to any gene: 7. This CDR3 comprises 15 residues. Germline values: CDR1 MNHEY, CDR2 SVGEGT. CDR3 sequence: CASSLPGGRSYEQYF. The CDR3 nucleotides read TGTGCCAGCAGTTTACCAGGGGGTAGGTCCTACGAGCAGTACTTC.

V and J are TRBV6-6 and TRBJ1-2, with D hard to call. Germline V CDR1 and CDR2: MNHNY, SVGAGI (reference sequence). Trimming stripped 2 bases from V and 6 bases from J, with 7 bases between. The CDR3 sequence is 12 residues long. In nucleotides, the CDR3 is TGTGCCAGCAGTTACCCCCAGGATGGCTACACCTTC. This translates into CASSYPQDGYTF.

The genes are TRBV11-2 and TRBJ2-7, with D perhaps matching TRBD2 (7 bases). There are 15 residues in the CDR3. V shed 4 bases and J shed 4 bases, with 17 bases lying between them. CDR1 and CDR2 from the germline V gene are SGHAT and FQNNGV. CDR3 loop: CASSSTSGGLYEQYF. The CDR3 coding sequence is TGTGCCAGCAGCTCCACCTCCGGGGGGCTATACGAGCAGTACTTC.

The rearrangement joins TRBV2 to TRBJ1-2; a possible D gene is TRBD1 (6 bases). The CDR3 has 14 amino acids. Trimming left V 3 bases short and J 4 bases short, with 12 bases between. CDR1 SNHLY and CDR2 FYNNEI come from the germline V gene. Here the CDR3 reads CASSDRGYGYGYTF. The CDR3 nucleotides are TGTGCCAGCAGTGACAGGGGATATGGCTATGGCTACACCTTC.

The chain recombines TRBV29-1 with TRBJ1-1; the D gene is possibly TRBD1 (5 bases). This CDR3 has 13 residues. V was pared by 6 bases and J by 4 bases, with 15 bases between. Per germline, CDR1 SQVTM and CDR2 ANQGSEA. The CDR3: CSVTPPGLTEAFF. For the CDR3, the DNA is TGCAGCGTCACCCCCCCAGGGCTCACTGAAGCTTTCTTT.

The chain joins TRBV7-2 to TRBJ1-1; the D gene is possibly TRBD1 (6 bases). Trimming stripped 3 bases from V and 0 bases from J, with 14 bases between. Germline CDR1 SGHTA, CDR2 FQGNSA. This CDR3 contains 16 residues. The CDR3 nucleotides read TGTGCCAGCAGCTTGACAGGATTCCAGATGAACACTGAAGCTTTCTTT. Translating gives CASSLTGFQMNTEAFF.

This clone occurred once. The rearrangement links TRBV10-3 to TRBJ1-3, with 10 bases that match TRBD1. The CDR3 covers 15 residues. Germline-derived CDR1 and CDR2 are ENHRY and SYGVKD. V gave up 4 bases and J gave up 4 bases; unmatched junction bases: 4. CDR3 sequence reads: CAISGTGGTGNTIYF. The CDR3 coding sequence is TGTGCCATCAGTGGGACAGGGGGGACGGGAAACACCATATATTTT.

The chain carries TRBV7-2 and TRBJ1-2; D may be TRBD1 (6 bases). Per germline, CDR1 SGHTA and CDR2 FQGNSA. The V and J ends lost 4 bases and 7 bases respectively, with 22 bases between them. CDR3 length: 16 residues. CDR3 nucleotides: TGTGCCAGCAGCTCACAAAGGGGGGGCGCTTTTCGTGGCTACACCTTC. Protein sequence: CASSSQRGGAFRGYTF. Drawing the rest from reference TRBV7-2 and TRBJ1-2, the complete variable domain is GAGVSQSPSNKVTEKGKDVELRCDPISGHTALYWYRQSLGQGLEFLIYFQGNSAPDKSGLPSDRFSAERTGGSVSTLTIQRTQQEDSAVYLCASSSQRGGAFRGYTFGSGTRLTVV.

The chain is built from TRBV12-3 or TRBV12-4 and TRBJ1-2; D is ambiguous. Trimming took off 6 bases at V and 8 bases at J, with 13 bases between the two ends. The CDR3 runs 12 residues. CDR3 region: CASSSTLLGYTF. CDR3 DNA: TGTGCCAGCAGCTCCACCCTATTAGGCTACACCTTC.

The chain carries TRBV5-8 and TRBJ1-4; D not resolved. CDR1 is SGHTS and CDR2 is YDEGEE in the germline V gene. V was shortened by 4 bases and J by 7 bases, with 14 bases between the two germline ends. The length of the CDR3 is 14 residues. CDR3 in amino acids: CASSPKELLEKLFF. The CDR3 region has the DNA TGTGCCAGCAGCCCCAAAGAACTTCTTGAAAAACTGTTTTTT. Full variable domain (outside the CDR3, taken from reference TRBV5-8 and TRBJ1-4): EAGVTQSPTHLIKTRGQQATLRCSPISGHTSVYWYQQALGLGLQFLLWYDEGEERNRGNFPPRFSGRQFPNYSSELNVNALELEDSALYLCASSPKELLEKLFFGSGTQLSVL.

CDR3 nucleotides: TGTGCCAGCAGTTTGGGGGGCCAAGAGACCCAGTACTTC. Its translation: CASSLGGQETQYF. This sequence joins TRBV2 and TRBJ2-5; maybe TRBD2 (6 bases). CDR3 length: 13 amino acids. Germline values: CDR1 SNHLY, CDR2 FYNNEI. With 5 bases removed from V and 1 base from J, the gap between germline ends came to 8 bases.

The chain links TRBV5-1 to TRBJ2-4, with 7 bases aligning to TRBD1. Trimming took 4 bases from V and 3 from J; bases not matched to a gene: 7. This CDR3 is built from 15 residues. CDR1 is SGHRS, CDR2 YFSETQ, per germline. DNA of the CDR3: TGCGCCAGCAGCGGACAGGAAGGCGGCAAAAACATTCAGTACTTC. The encoded protein is CASSGQEGGKNIQYF.

The chain uses TRBV3-1 (or the pseudogene TRBV3-2) and TRBJ1-1; a weak D match, TRBD1 (6 bases). Between the trimmed V and J ends, which lost 5 bases and 8 bases, there was a span of 18 bases. Germline CDR1 reads LGHDT; CDR2 reads YNNKEL (reference sequence). The CDR3 runs to 14 residues. The CDR3 loop reads CASSIQQGVGEAFF. In nucleotides, the CDR3 is TGTGCCAGCAGCATTCAACAGGGAGTCGGCGAAGCTTTCTTT.

This clone was seen just once. The rearrangement links TRBV5-1 to TRBJ1-3; D remains unclear. V dropped 0 bases and J dropped 0 bases, with 10 bases sitting between them. The CDR3 length is 16 residues. Germline lookup yields CDR1 SGHRS and CDR2 YFSETQ. The CDR3 DNA sequence: TGCGCCAGCAGCTTGGGTAGCAGTCTCTCTGGAAACACCATATATTTT. Its translation: CASSLGSSLSGNTIYF.

The V gene is TRBV2, the J gene TRBJ1-1; 8 nucleotides align to TRBD1. Germline values: CDR1 SNHLY, CDR2 FYNNEI. V lost 6 bases and J lost 4; bases outside the gene matches: 10. The CDR3 extends over 15 amino acids. The CDR3 DNA sequence: TGTGCCAGCAGAGATTCAGGGGGCGCGGGCACTGAAGCTTTCTTT. This gives the protein CASRDSGGAGTEAFF.

This chain links TRBV5-1 with TRBJ1-2, with 12 bases that match TRBD1. The CDR3 length is 16 residues. Unmatched junction bases numbered 6, after V lost 4 bases and J lost 2 bases. Germline CDR1 SGHRS, CDR2 YFSETQ. CDR3 coding DNA: TGCGCCAGCAGCCCCGGGACAGGGGGCGGAAACTATGGCTACACCTTC. It specifies CASSPGTGGGNYGYTF.

This clone was seen a single time. V and J are TRBV11-2 and TRBJ1-5; D may be TRBD1 (6 bases). Germline V gives CDR1 SGHAT, CDR2 FQNNGV. This CDR3 spans 12 amino acids. V shed 5 bases and J shed 6 bases, with 8 bases lying between them. The CDR3 sequence is CASSPDSQPQHF. CDR3 DNA: TGTGCCAGCAGCCCGGACAGTCAGCCCCAGCATTTT. The full variable domain, completed using reference TRBV11-2 and TRBJ1-5, is EAGVAQSPRYKIIEKRQSVAFWCNPISGHATLYWYQQILGQGPKLLIQFQNNGVVDDSQLPKDRFSAERLKGVDSTLKIQPAKLEDSAVYLCASSPDSQPQHFGDGTRLSIL.

The rearrangement links TRBV5-4 to TRBJ2-3; 10 nucleotides line up with TRBD2. The CDR3 length is 15 residues. The J segment lost 3 bases and the V segment lost 5 bases, leaving 6 bases of the junction unmatched. Germline assignment: CDR1 SGHNT and CDR2 YYREEE (reference sequence). The CDR3 DNA is TGTGCCAGCAGATTAGGGACTAGCGAGACAGATACGCAGTATTTT. It is translated as CASRLGTSETDTQYF.